In its sample, the clone carrying this TCR beta chain was seen once. The record originates from a study of blood T cell repertoires in COVID-19. Overall study context: Whether acute or convalescent, the COVID-19 samples came from the United States, Italy and Spain.

The germline gives CDR1 MDHEN, CDR2 SYDVKM. The CDR3 is 13 amino acids. V lost 10 bases and J lost 3, with 15 bases in between. Across about two dozen US areas, participants ranged in age from about 18 to 90 years. Profiled with immunoSEQ multiplex PCR; TCRdb holds only in-frame clones, not every one. The table shows 270,000 or so clones, with roughly 84% occurring only once. This chain joins TRBV28 and TRBJ1-1; D might be TRBD1 (6 bases). Sequencing used PBMCs or T cells enriched from blood (not recorded which). This receptor was identified in a woman in her 50s who had been exposed to COVID-19. The CDR3 DNA reads TGTGCCACTGGAGGGGGGGCTGACACTGAAGCTTTCTTT. Translated, it gives CATGGGADTEAFF.